Each of the 5 T cell receptor beta chains below was sequenced from the same sample in a study of shared clonotypes between healthy human individuals. Here immunoSEQ multiplex PCR was the method, and the copy in TCRdb shows in-frame clones only, minus some. The data contain about 550,000 clones, about 95% of them singletons. In the naive CD8 group, cells lacked CD45RO and were positively selected for CCR7, so terminally differentiated effector memory CD45RA+ cells were left out. Sample: naive CD8+ T cells sorted from blood. The receptor source for this set is a woman aged 25 to 39 in good health.

This chain joins TRBV13 and TRBJ1-1, with D unclear. Germline V gene data show CDR1 as PRHDT and CDR2 as FYEKMQ (reference sequence). The CDR3 totals 13 residues. Trimming pared 2 bases from V and 1 base from J, leaving 5 bases between. The CDR3 here is CASSLIGNTEAFF. The DNA of the CDR3 is TGTGCCAGCAGCTTAATTGGGAACACTGAAGCTTTCTTT.

This clone was observed once. The chain recombines TRBV27 with TRBJ2-1; TRBD1 matches at 7 bases. Germline trimming cut 8 bases from V and 5 bases from J; bases unmatched to any gene: 9. The CDR3 consists of 14 residues. The germline V gene encodes CDR1 MNHEY and CDR2 SMNVEV (reference sequence). In nucleotides, the CDR3 is TGTGCCAGCTACAAAGACAGGGCCAACAATGAGCAGTTCTTC. Encoded protein: CASYKDRANNEQFF.

The chain links TRBV14 to TRBJ2-5; possible D gene TRBD1, 6 bases. The closer fit of TRBJ2-7 to the DNA end suggests the J call may be wrong. The length of the CDR3 is 16 residues. CDR1 is SGHDN and CDR2 is FVKESK in the germline V gene. The CDR3 loop is CASSQIQQGLDYEQYF. DNA of the CDR3: TGTGCCAGCAGCCAAATACAACAGGGATTGGACTACGAGCAGTACTTC.

The chain joins TRBV27 to TRBJ2-2; 10 nucleotides agree with TRBD1. After removal of 10 bases from V and 4 bases from J, the junction contained 9 bases not matched to a gene. The CDR3 has 15 amino acids. Germline CDR1 is MNHEY and CDR2 is SMNVEV (reference sequence). CDR3 region: CATNSRTGGTGELFF. CDR3 DNA: TGTGCCACCAACTCCCGGACAGGGGGCACCGGGGAGCTGTTTTTT.

The chain carries TRBV28 and TRBJ1-1; D is unresolved. Germline V gene data show CDR1 as MDHEN and CDR2 as SYDVKM. The ends were cut back, 2 bases at V and 0 bases at J, with 13 bases in the middle. The CDR3 extends over 16 amino acids. The CDR3 DNA reads TGTGCCAGCAGTTTAGGGGTAGGGCGGTTGAACACTGAAGCTTTCTTT. Protein sequence: CASSLGVGRLNTEAFF.